The 10 T cell receptor beta chains listed next were all sequenced from one sample in a study of shared clonotypes between healthy human individuals. Naive CD8 populations comprised CD45RO-negative cells positively selected for CCR7, excluding terminally differentiated effector memory CD45RA+ cells. Clones were sequenced by immunoSEQ multiplex PCR, and TCRdb holds only the in-frame ones, with some missing. Here the sample spans around 2.1 million clones, roughly 91% being singletons. Input material: naive CD8+ T cells from PBMCs. These receptors were collected from a young man in good health. Some clones in this sample may be carry-over from other donors' samples.

The chain recombines TRBV6-5 with TRBJ1-2, with 7 bases that match TRBD1. The V gene's germline CDR1 is MNHEY and CDR2 SVGAGI. This CDR3 is 14 amino acids long. Trimming took 3 bases from V and 8 from J; bases not matched to a gene: 9. The CDR3 DNA is TGTGCCAGCAGTTATAACACAGGGGTTCACGGCTACACCTTC. Translating gives CASSYNTGVHGYTF.

The chain joins TRBV7-3 to TRBJ2-3; tentatively, D is TRBD2 (6 bases). The CDR3 totals 15 residues. CDR1 and CDR2 (germline): SGHTA, FQGTGA. V shed 5 bases and J shed 2 bases, with 14 bases lying between them. The CDR3 is CASSMIGGATDTQYF. In DNA form, the CDR3 reads TGTGCCAGCAGCATGATTGGAGGGGCCACAGATACGCAGTATTTT.

This chain uses TRBV9 with TRBJ2-7; 7 bases map to TRBD2. The CDR3 totals 13 residues. Germline V gene data show CDR1 as SGDLS and CDR2 as YYNGEE. V gave up 4 bases and J gave up 6 bases; unmatched junction bases: 7. The CDR3 DNA is TGTGCCAGCAGCTCTTGGGTAGCGGGCGAGCAGTACTTC. Translated: CASSSWVAGEQYF.

This clone was seen more than once but under ten times. This sequence joins TRBV4-1 and TRBJ1-1; D remains ambiguous. CDR1 is MGHRA and CDR2 is YSYEKL in the germline V gene. Trimming took off 1 base at V and 2 bases at J, with 8 bases between the two ends. The CDR3 covers 14 residues. This CDR3 reads CASSQAPTNTEAFF. In DNA, the CDR3 is TGCGCCAGCAGCCAAGCACCAACCAACACTGAAGCTTTCTTT.

Turning to this clone: In the same sample, other DNA sequences code for this CDR3. The V and J genes are TRBV29-1 and TRBJ2-7; 7 bases match TRBD1. The V segment lost 6 bases and the J segment 0 bases; nucleotides outside the gene matches: 2. CDR1 is SQVTM, CDR2 ANQGSEA, per germline. CDR3 size: 12 residues. The CDR3 DNA reads as TGCAGCGTCGGGGACAGCTCCTACGAGCAGTACTTC. Protein: CSVGDSSYEQYF.

The chain uses TRBV2 and TRBJ1-2; no definite D call. Germline V gene data show CDR1 as SNHLY and CDR2 as FYNNEI. This CDR3 is 14 amino acids long. V was shortened by 3 bases and J by 8 bases, with 16 bases between the two germline ends. The CDR3 reads CASSDGLDTLGYTF. The CDR3 DNA reads TGTGCCAGCAGTGATGGGTTGGATACGTTGGGCTACACCTTC.

J is TRBJ2-7 and V is TRBV10-1; D gene unclear. This CDR3 has 14 residues. V was shortened by 3 bases and J by 3 bases, with 12 bases between the two germline ends. In germline, CDR1 is WNHNN, CDR2 SYGVQD (reference sequence). The CDR3: CASSDGRWIYEQYF. In nucleotides, the CDR3 is TGCGCCAGCAGTGACGGCAGATGGATCTACGAGCAGTACTTC.

The chain combines TRBV27 with TRBJ1-2; D is perhaps TRBD1 (5 bases). The germline V and J ends were trimmed by 6 bases and 5 bases, with 16 bases remaining between them. The CDR3 totals 14 residues. Germline CDR1 MNHEY, CDR2 SMNVEV (reference sequence). The CDR3 region is CASRSGTDVYGYTF. CDR3 coding DNA: TGTGCCAGCAGATCCGGGACGGACGTTTATGGCTACACCTTC.

This rearrangement joins TRBV2 to TRBJ1-4; 9 bases match TRBD1. CDR1 is SNHLY, CDR2 FYNNEI, per germline. The CDR3 length is 16 residues. V was pared by 5 bases and J by 5 bases, with 9 bases of the junction left unmatched. CDR3 in DNA: TGTGCCAGCAGTACACAGGGGGCTATCGTGAATGAAAAACTGTTTTTT. This codes for CASSTQGAIVNEKLFF.

The gene calls are TRBV6-6 and TRBJ1-1; D is unresolved. CDR1 MNHNY and CDR2 SVGAGI come from the germline V gene (reference sequence). V was clipped by 2 bases and J by 7 bases, with 11 bases between them. This CDR3 has 13 amino acids. CDR3 bases: TGTGCCAGCAGTTACGGGGTAGGGAGTGAAGCTTTCTTT. Its translation is CASSYGVGSEAFF.